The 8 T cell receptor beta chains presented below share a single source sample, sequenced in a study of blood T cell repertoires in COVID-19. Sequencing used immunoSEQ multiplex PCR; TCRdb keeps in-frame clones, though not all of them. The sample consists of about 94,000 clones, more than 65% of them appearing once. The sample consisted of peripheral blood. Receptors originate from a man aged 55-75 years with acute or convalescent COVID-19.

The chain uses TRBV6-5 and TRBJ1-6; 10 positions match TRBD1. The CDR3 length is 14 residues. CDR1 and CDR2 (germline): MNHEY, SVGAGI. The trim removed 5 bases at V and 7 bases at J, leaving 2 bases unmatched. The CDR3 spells CASSMDRGNSPLHF. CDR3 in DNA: TGTGCCAGCAGTATGGACAGGGGGAATTCACCCCTCCACTTT.

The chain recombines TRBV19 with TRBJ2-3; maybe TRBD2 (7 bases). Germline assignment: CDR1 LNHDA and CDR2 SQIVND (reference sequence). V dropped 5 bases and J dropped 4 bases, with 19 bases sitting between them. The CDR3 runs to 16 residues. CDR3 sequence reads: CASSVGGGFKADTQYF. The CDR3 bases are TGTGCCAGTAGTGTTGGGGGGGGCTTTAAGGCAGATACGCAGTATTTT.

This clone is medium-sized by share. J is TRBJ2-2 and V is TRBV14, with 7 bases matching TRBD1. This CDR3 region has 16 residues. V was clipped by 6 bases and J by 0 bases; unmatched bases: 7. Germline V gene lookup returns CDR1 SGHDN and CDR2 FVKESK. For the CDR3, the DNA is TGTGCCAGCAGGGACACAGGGGAAACGAACACCGGGGAGCTGTTTTTT. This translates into CASRDTGETNTGELFF.

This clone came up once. CDR3 region: CATSRDRTGGETQYF. The CDR3 DNA follows: TGTGCCACCAGCAGAGATCGGACGGGGGGGGAGACCCAGTACTTC. The genes are TRBV15 and TRBJ2-5; TRBD2 agrees at 8 bases. J lost 5 bases, V lost 0 bases, and 5 bases had no gene match. This CDR3 spans 15 amino acids. CDR1 and CDR2 from the germline V gene are LNHNV and YYDKDF (reference sequence).

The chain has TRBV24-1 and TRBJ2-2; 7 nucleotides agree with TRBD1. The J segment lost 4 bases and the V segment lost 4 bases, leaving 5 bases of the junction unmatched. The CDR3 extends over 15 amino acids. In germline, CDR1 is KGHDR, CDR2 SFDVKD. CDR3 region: CATSDLQGFTGELFF. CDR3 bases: TGTGCCACCAGTGACCTACAGGGGTTCACCGGGGAGCTGTTTTTT.

This CDR3 reads CASSPRLAGGRDEQFF. CDR3 bases: TGTGCCAGCAGTCCCCGACTAGCGGGGGGCAGGGATGAGCAGTTCTTC. V is TRBV27 and J is TRBJ2-1, with TRBD2 matching 13 bases. Trimming at V came to 5 bases and at J to 8 bases, leaving 9 bases not matched to a gene. In germline, CDR1 is MNHEY, CDR2 SMNVEV (reference sequence). This CDR3 comprises 16 residues.

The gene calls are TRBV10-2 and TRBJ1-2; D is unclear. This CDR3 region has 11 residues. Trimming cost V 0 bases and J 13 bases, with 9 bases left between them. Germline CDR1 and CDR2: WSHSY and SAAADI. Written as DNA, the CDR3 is TGCGCCAGCAGTGAGTCCGGGGATTCCACCTTC. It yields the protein CASSESGDSTF.

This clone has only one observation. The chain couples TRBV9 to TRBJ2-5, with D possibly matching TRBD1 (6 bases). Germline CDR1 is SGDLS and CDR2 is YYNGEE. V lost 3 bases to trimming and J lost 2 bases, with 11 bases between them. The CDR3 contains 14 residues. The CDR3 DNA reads TGTGCCAGCAGCGAAATGGACAGACAAGAGACCCAGTACTTC. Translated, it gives CASSEMDRQETQYF. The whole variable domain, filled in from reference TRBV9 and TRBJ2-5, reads DSGVTQTPKHLITATGQRVTLRCSPRSGDLSVYWYQQSLDQGLQFLIQYYNGEERAKGNILERFSAQQFPDLHSELNLSSLELGDSALYFCASSEMDRQETQYFGPGTRLLVL.